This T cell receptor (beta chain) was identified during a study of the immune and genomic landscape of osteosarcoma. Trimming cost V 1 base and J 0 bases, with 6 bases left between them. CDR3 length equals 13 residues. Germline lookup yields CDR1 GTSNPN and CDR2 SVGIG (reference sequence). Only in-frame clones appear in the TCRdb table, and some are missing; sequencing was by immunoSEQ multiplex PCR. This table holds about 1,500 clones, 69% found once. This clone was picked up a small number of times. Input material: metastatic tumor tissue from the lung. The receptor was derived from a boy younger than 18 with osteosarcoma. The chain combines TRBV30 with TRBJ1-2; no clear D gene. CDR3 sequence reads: CAWSAGPNYGYTF. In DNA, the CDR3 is TGTGCCTGGAGTGCAGGCCCTAACTATGGCTACACCTTC.